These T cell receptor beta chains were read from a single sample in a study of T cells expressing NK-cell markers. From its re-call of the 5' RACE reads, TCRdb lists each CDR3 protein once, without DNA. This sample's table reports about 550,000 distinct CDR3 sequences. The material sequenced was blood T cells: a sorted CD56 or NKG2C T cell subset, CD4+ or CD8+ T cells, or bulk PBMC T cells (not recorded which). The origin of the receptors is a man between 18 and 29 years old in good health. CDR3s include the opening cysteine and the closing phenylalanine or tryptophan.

CASSVTGEQETQYF	TRBV12-3/TRBV12-4	TRBJ2-5
CASRTQGSGANVLTF	TRBV7-2	TRBJ2-6
CASSIGQRNTEAFF	TRBV5-1	TRBJ1-1
CASSLSGTARADTQYF	TRBV7-9	TRBJ2-3
CASSLTEGARDTQYF	TRBV12-3/TRBV12-4	TRBJ2-3
CASSGGRYNEQFF	TRBV2	TRBJ2-1
CASSRIIRGQGFF	TRBV5-1	TRBJ2-1
CASSEASGPPVTGELFF	TRBV6-1	TRBJ2-2
CASSPTRREMNGELFF	TRBV12-3/TRBV12-4	TRBJ2-2
CASTRPGGETEAFF	TRBV6-5	TRBJ1-1
CSARLGILARETQYF	TRBV20-1	TRBJ2-5
CAISEGGLAATSTDTQYF	TRBV10-3	TRBJ2-3
CASSQRTGGGAEAFF	TRBV3-1	TRBJ1-1
CASSLRPVETGELFF	TRBV6-1	TRBJ2-2
CASCAGRITGELFF	TRBV6-2/TRBV6-3	TRBJ2-2
CASSEGMGQGRTEAFF	TRBV6-4	TRBJ1-1
CASLRTGERNSPLHF	TRBV2	TRBJ1-6
CASSVPGPKNYGYTF	TRBV6-4	TRBJ1-2
CASSLDRALQPQHF	TRBV11-2	TRBJ1-5
CASSFLAGEAGELFF	TRBV5-4	TRBJ2-2
CASSLAAGSGETQYF	TRBV7-2	TRBJ2-5
CASSQGPSGRVNEQYF	TRBV3-1	TRBJ2-7
CSALRGTGNQETQYF	TRBV20-1	TRBJ2-5